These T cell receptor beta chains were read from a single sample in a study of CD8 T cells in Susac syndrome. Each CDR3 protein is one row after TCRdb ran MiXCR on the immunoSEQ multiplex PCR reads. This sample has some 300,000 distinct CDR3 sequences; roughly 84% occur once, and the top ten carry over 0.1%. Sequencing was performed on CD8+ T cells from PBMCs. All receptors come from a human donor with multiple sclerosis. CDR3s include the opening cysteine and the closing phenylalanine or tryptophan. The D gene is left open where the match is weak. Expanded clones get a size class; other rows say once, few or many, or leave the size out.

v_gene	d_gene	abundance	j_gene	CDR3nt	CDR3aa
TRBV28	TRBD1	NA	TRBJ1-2	TGTGCCAGCCTCTCGGACAGGGATGACTATGGCTACACCTTC	CASLSDRDDYGYTF
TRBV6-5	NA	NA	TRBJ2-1	TGTGCCAGCAGTACCAGCGACGAGGACAATGAGCAGTTCTTC	CASSTSDEDNEQFF
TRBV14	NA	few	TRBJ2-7	TGTGCCAGCAGCCATAACGCGCGATCTTTCGAGCAGTACTTC	CASSHNARSFEQYF
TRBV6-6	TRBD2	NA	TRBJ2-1	TGTGCCACCGGACTAGCGGGCAATGAGCAGTTCTTC	CATGLAGNEQFF
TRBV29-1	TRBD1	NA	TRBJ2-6	TGCATCGTTGAAGATCCAGGACAGGGGTCCGGGGCCAACGTCCTGACTTTC	CIVEDPGQGSGANVLTF
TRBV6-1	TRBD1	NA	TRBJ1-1	TGTGCCAGCAGTGCAGGAACAGGGGAAGGAGGAACTGAAGCTTTCTTT	CASSAGTGEGGTEAFF
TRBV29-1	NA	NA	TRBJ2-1	TGCAGCGCCAACAGGATTGTGAGGGACAATGAGCAGTTCTTC	CSANRIVRDNEQFF
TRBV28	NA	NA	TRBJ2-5	TGTGCCAGCAGTTCGGACATGGAAGAGACCCAGTACTTC	CASSSDMEETQYF
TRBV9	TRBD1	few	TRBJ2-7	TGTGCCAGCAGCGTAGCTGGGACAGTCTCCTACGAGCAGTACTTC	CASSVAGTVSYEQYF
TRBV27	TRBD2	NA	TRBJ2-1	TGTGCCAGCAGGCCGGGACTAGGCGTCAATGAGCAGTTCTTC	CASRPGLGVNEQFF
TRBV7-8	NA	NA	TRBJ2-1	TGTGCCGTACGCCGACAGCCTAACAATGAGCAGTTCTTC	CAVRRQPNNEQFF
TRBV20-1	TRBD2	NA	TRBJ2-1	TGCAGTGCTAGAGACCCTAGCGGGAGTCTTCGCGCCAATGAGCAGTTCTTC	CSARDPSGSLRANEQFF
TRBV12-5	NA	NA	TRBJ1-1	TGTGCTAGTGGTTTGGGCAGAAACACTGAAGCTTTCTTT	CASGLGRNTEAFF